The subject of this entry is one T cell receptor beta chain. Original analysis: Counts of nucleated cells, estimated from reference gene primer amplification, were obtained. TCRdb keeps only in-frame clones here, not all; method: immunoSEQ multiplex PCR. Clone size and the V and J calls come from that table; the DNA yielded D and trimming. The repertoire holds about 170,000 clones, less than 90% seen once, with around 25% in the top ten. The sample comes from a study of blood T cell repertoires in COVID-19. Study-level information: Sites across the United States, Italy and Spain contributed samples from acute and convalescent COVID-19. From T cells, B-cell-depleted T cells, or PBMCs came the material, which was cDNA or gDNA.

The CDR3 spans 15 residues. V shed 5 bases and J shed 8 bases, with 21 bases lying between them. Per the germline V gene, CDR1 is MNHEY and CDR2 is SMNVEV (reference sequence). The sequenced sample consisted of peripheral blood. The sequence was collected from a man aged 60-69 years with acute or convalescent COVID-19. V is TRBV27 and J is TRBJ1-2; D not resolved. The CDR3: CASSLWGRGLRGYTF. In nucleotides, the CDR3 is TGTGCCAGCAGTCTATGGGGTCGGGGTCTTCGGGGCTACACCTTC.